This entry concerns a single TCR beta chain. Its antigen is still unknown. These data originate in a study of graft-versus-host responses after intestinal transplantation. Study-wide results and caveats: Some GvH clones were seen earlier in gut or blood, suggesting intestinal origin. Subjects displaying graft-donor T cell macrochimerism possessed elevated graft-versus-host to host-versus-graft clonal ratios inside allografts. Peak levels of circulating GvH clones tracked with early post-transplant HvG declines.

The V and J ends lost 1 base and 7 bases respectively, with 11 bases between them. Per the germline V gene, CDR1 is SGHVS and CDR2 is FQNEAQ. The CDR3 consists of 14 residues. Sequencing used immunoSEQ multiplex PCR; TCRdb keeps in-frame clones, though not all of them. Of 49,000 or so clones detected, about 93% appear once; the ten largest clones hold over 4.5%. The TCR was taken from a human patient who received an intestinal transplant, so some T cells may come from the graft donor. The sample was PBMCs, taken about 120 weeks after a first intestinal transplant, on the day of a second. The rearrangement uses TRBV7-8 and TRBJ2-1; D is possibly TRBD1 (5 bases). Written as DNA, the CDR3 is TGTGCCAGCAGCTTAGGGTCGGCAGGGAATGAGCAGTTCTTC. This encodes CASSLGSAGNEQFF.